The present T cell receptor (beta chain) was sequenced within a study of OX40 agonist ivuxolimab in advanced cancers. This CDR3 is 15 amino acids long. V lost 3 bases, J lost 4 bases, and 12 bases lay in between. Germline-derived CDR1 and CDR2 are KGHSH and LQKENI. Libraries were prepared by immunoSEQ multiplex PCR; TCRdb keeps only in-frame clonotypes and omits some of them. The repertoire holds fewer than 120,000 clones, approximately 89% seen once, with around 0.27% in the top ten. The table lists this clone with a count of one. Its target is unknown. Findings of the study overall: Compared with CD4+, CD8+ T cells on average had more expanded clones. In the 0.1 to 3.0 mg/kg range, CD4+ and CD8+ blood T cells had expanded clonally by week 6.

The input for sequencing was CD4+ or CD8+ T cells sorted from blood, taken in a trial of the OX40 agonist ivuxolimab. The genes are TRBV18 and TRBJ1-4; D ambiguous. The clonotype comes from an adult with an advanced solid tumor such as melanoma, head and neck, liver or kidney cancer. The CDR3 DNA reads as TGTGCCAGCTCACCCTCGACGGGTAATAATGAAAAACTGTTTTTT. Translation: CASSPSTGNNEKLFF. The variable domain in full, completed from reference TRBV18 and TRBJ1-4, reads NAGVMQNPRHLVRRRGQEARLRCSPMKGHSHVYWYRQLPEEGLKFMVYLQKENIIDESGMPKERFSAEFPKEGPSILRIQQVVRGDSAAYFCASSPSTGNNEKLFFGSGTQLSVL.